This TCR beta chain was identified in a study of T cells in Graves' hyperthyroidism and ophthalmopathy. Notes on the study in general: Blood held most thyroid clonotypes expanded above 0.001 frequency.

Amplified TCR beta CDR3 regions came from RNA transcripts. HTBI primers were used for first-round RT-PCR of the TCR CDR3. TCRdb redid the calling of the multiplex PCR reads with MiXCR, one entry per CDR3 protein. There are roughly 380,000 distinct CDR3 sequences in the sample; roughly 20% occur only once, and around 15% lies in the top ten. This clonotype was seen ten or more times. The antigen is undetermined. The germline CDR1 and CDR2 sequences are SGHTA and FQGNSA. CDR3 length equals 14 residues. V lost 2 bases and J 4 bases, leaving 12 bases between the germline ends. The clonotype originates from a woman in her 40s with Graves' ophthalmopathy. V usage is TRBV7-2 and J usage is TRBJ2-7; D is perhaps TRBD2 (6 bases). The sequenced material came from blood. CDR3 in amino acids: CASSLKAGDYEQYF. The CDR3 DNA reads as TGTGCCAGCAGCTTAAAAGCGGGCGATTACGAGCAGTACTTC. The complete variable domain, with remaining parts taken from reference TRBV7-2 and TRBJ2-7, reads GAGVSQSPSNKVTEKGKDVELRCDPISGHTALYWYRQSLGQGLEFLIYFQGNSAPDKSGLPSDRFSAERTGGSVSTLTIQRTQQEDSAVYLCASSLKAGDYEQYFGPGTRLTVT.